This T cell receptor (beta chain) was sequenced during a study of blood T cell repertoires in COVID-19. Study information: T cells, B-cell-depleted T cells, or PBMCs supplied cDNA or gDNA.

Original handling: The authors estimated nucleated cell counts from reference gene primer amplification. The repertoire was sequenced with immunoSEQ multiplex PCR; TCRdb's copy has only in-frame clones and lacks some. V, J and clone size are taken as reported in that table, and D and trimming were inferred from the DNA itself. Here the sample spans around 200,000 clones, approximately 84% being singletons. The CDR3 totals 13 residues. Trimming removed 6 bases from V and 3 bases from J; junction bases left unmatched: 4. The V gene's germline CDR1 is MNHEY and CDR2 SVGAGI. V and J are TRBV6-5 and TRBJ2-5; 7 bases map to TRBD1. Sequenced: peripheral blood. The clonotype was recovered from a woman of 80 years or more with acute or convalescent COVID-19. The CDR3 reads CASRRQGEETQYF. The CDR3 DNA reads TGTGCCAGCAGGCGACAGGGTGAAGAGACCCAGTACTTC.